The 5 T cell receptor beta chains in this list originate from one sample, sequenced in a study of blood T cell repertoires in COVID-19. Sequencing used immunoSEQ multiplex PCR; TCRdb keeps in-frame clones, though not all of them. Of about 100,000 clones in the sample, 80% to 95% are singletons; the top ten hold more than 5%. The specimen was peripheral blood. These receptors came from a man aged 65 to 79 with acute or convalescent COVID-19.

The chain links TRBV6-5 to TRBJ2-7, with 11 bases matching TRBD1. With 5 bases clipped from V and 7 bases from J, the junction kept 7 bases outside the gene matches. From germline, CDR1 is MNHEY and CDR2 SVGAGI. This CDR3 region has 14 residues. CDR3 sequence: CASSQDRGQGEQYF. CDR3 nucleotide sequence: TGTGCCAGCAGTCAGGACAGGGGGCAGGGAGAGCAGTACTTC.

The rearrangement joins TRBV27 to TRBJ2-2; 8 positions agree with TRBD2. Per the germline V gene, CDR1 is MNHEY and CDR2 is SMNVEV (reference sequence). The CDR3 consists of 16 residues. V was clipped by 5 bases and J by 5 bases; unmatched bases: 10. The CDR3 is CASSLTSVFLTGELFF. The CDR3 DNA sequence: TGTGCCAGCAGTCTGACTAGCGTTTTCCTTACCGGGGAGCTGTTTTTT.

The chain carries TRBV29-1 and TRBJ1-1; 11 nucleotides line up with TRBD1. V lost 7 bases and J lost 5; bases outside the gene matches: 3. Germline V gene lookup returns CDR1 SQVTM and CDR2 ANQGSEA. The CDR3 extends over 12 amino acids. The CDR3 sequence: CSGWDRGTEAFF. CDR3 DNA sequence: TGCAGCGGCTGGGACAGGGGGACTGAAGCTTTCTTT.

The chain recombines TRBV6-5 with TRBJ2-7; D possibly corresponds to TRBD1 (5 bases). CDR1 and CDR2 from the germline V gene are MNHEY and SVGAGI. CDR3 length: 13 residues. Trimming took 5 bases from V and 4 from J, leaving 12 bases between them. The CDR3 sequence is CASSINRLYEQYF. The CDR3 DNA reads TGTGCCAGCAGTATAAACAGGCTTTACGAGCAGTACTTC.

J is TRBJ2-1 and V is TRBV6-6; tentative D call: TRBD1 (6 bases). The CDR3 sequence is 15 residues long. Germline V CDR1 and CDR2: MNHNY, SVGAGI (reference sequence). V was cut by 0 bases and J by 5 bases, with 11 bases left in between. CDR3 nucleotide sequence: TGTGCCAGCAGTTACTCGGGGGCGGCGGACAATGAGCAGTTCTTC. It encodes CASSYSGAADNEQFF.